These 9 T cell receptor beta chains originate from one sample sequenced in a study of T cell responses to AZD1222 COVID-19 vaccine (dated by TCRdb to the early 2020s). The meaning of the sample's time point label: about 28 days (+/-7) after the second vaccine dose. The library was obtained by the immunoSEQ multiplex PCR assay. TCRdb carries this immuneACCESS record with in-frame sequences only. Its versions omit some clonotypes, under half of them owing to an unresolved V gene in the studies checked, with the rest unexplained. The sample has about 170,000 clones on record, approximately 88% of them singletons. The leading ten clones occupy roughly 0.98% of the sample. The sequenced sample was peripheral blood, obtained 28 days after the second AZD1222 dose. The receptor set was obtained from an adult who received the AZD1222 COVID-19 vaccine.

The chain employs TRBV11-3 and TRBJ2-3; TRBD1 or TRBD2 may be the D gene (5 bases each). The CDR3 length is 12 residues. Deletions cut 1 base from V and 6 bases from J, with 5 bases between. In germline, CDR1 is SGHNT, CDR2 YENEEA. The CDR3, as DNA: TGTGCCAGCAGCTTAGGGGGGGATACGCAGTATTTT. It specifies CASSLGGDTQYF. Filled out from reference TRBV11-3 and TRBJ2-3, the complete variable domain reads EAGVVQSPRYKIIEKKQPVAFWCNPISGHNTLYWYLQNLGQGPELLIRYENEEAVDDSQLPKDRFSAERLKGVDSTLKIQPAELGDSAVYLCASSLGGDTQYFGPGTRLTVL.

The chain links TRBV5-1 to TRBJ1-2; TRBD1 might be the D (5 bases). This CDR3 has 13 residues. The germline V gene has CDR1 SGHRS and CDR2 YFSETQ. Trimming removed 4 bases at V and 6 bases at J, with 13 bases between. The CDR3 bases are TGCGCCAGCAGCGGGCAGGGAATAGATGGCTACACCTTC. Its protein product is CASSGQGIDGYTF.

In this sample, this clone turned up a few times. V is TRBV19 and J is TRBJ1-1; D is unresolved. Germline CDR1 and CDR2: LNHDA and SQIVND (reference sequence). Between the trimmed V and J ends, which lost 3 bases and 3 bases, there was a span of 11 bases. CDR3 length: 14 residues. The CDR3 sequence: CASSISVSDTEAFF. The CDR3, as DNA: TGTGCCAGTAGTATCTCAGTGTCGGACACTGAAGCTTTCTTT.

This sequence joins TRBV15 and TRBJ2-3, with TRBD2 matching over 8 bases. The CDR3 runs 16 residues. J gave up 4 bases and V 3 bases, and 9 bases lay outside the gene matches. CDR1 and CDR2 (germline): LNHNV, YYDKDF (reference sequence). The CDR3 coding sequence is TGTGCCACCAGCAGGACCGGTAGCGGGGTAGCAGATACGCAGTATTTT. Residues: CATSRTGSGVADTQYF.

This clone has more than one count but fewer than ten. The V gene is TRBV7-9, the J gene TRBJ2-1, with a possible D match to TRBD1 (5 bases). This CDR3 is built from 16 residues. Germline V CDR1 and CDR2: SEHNR, FQNEAQ (reference sequence). Trimming took 3 bases from V and 5 from J, leaving 17 bases between them. CDR3 loop: CASSFNSGNRNNEQFF. Written as DNA, the CDR3 is TGTGCCAGCAGCTTTAACTCAGGGAATAGGAACAATGAGCAGTTCTTC.

The chain combines TRBV6-1 with TRBJ1-2; D gene uncertain. V was clipped by 6 bases and J by 0 bases, with 11 bases between them. The CDR3 loop spans 14 amino acids. CDR1 MNHNS and CDR2 SASEGT come from the germline V gene. The CDR3 region is CASRYDMTNYGYTF. The CDR3 nucleotides read TGTGCCAGCAGATACGACATGACTAACTATGGCTACACCTTC.

The CDR3 spells CASSSGAGTGDYEQYF. The CDR3 DNA reads TGCGCCAGCAGCTCCGGCGCCGGGACAGGGGATTACGAGCAGTACTTC. The chain recombines TRBV5-1 with TRBJ2-7; TRBD1 matches 10 bases. This CDR3 comprises 16 residues. Germline CDR1 reads SGHRS; CDR2 reads YFSETQ. V gave up 3 bases and J gave up 4 bases; unmatched junction bases: 10. Full variable domain (outside the CDR3, taken from reference TRBV5-1 and TRBJ2-7): KAGVTQTPRYLIKTRGQQVTLSCSPISGHRSVSWYQQTPGQGLQFLFEYFSETQRNKGNFPGRFSGRQFSNSRSEMNVSTLELGDSALYLCASSSGAGTGDYEQYFGPGTRLTVT.

The rearrangement uses TRBV4-1 and TRBJ1-1, with D uncertain. This CDR3 is 18 amino acids long. Per germline, CDR1 MGHRA and CDR2 YSYEKL. The V and J ends lost 1 base and 1 base respectively, with 19 bases between them. CDR3 coding DNA: TGCGCCAGCAGCCAAGTAGTCCCCCCCGGCCGCTCGAACACTGAAGCTTTCTTT. Translation: CASSQVVPPGRSNTEAFF.

The chain combines TRBV27 with TRBJ1-1; D might be TRBD1 (5 bases). The CDR3 has 15 residues. Per germline, CDR1 MNHEY and CDR2 SMNVEV (reference sequence). With 1 base removed from V and 3 bases from J, the gap between germline ends came to 12 bases. DNA of the CDR3: TGTGCCAGCAGTTTATGGCTGGGCAGGGACACTGAAGCTTTCTTT. Protein sequence: CASSLWLGRDTEAFF.